This T cell receptor (beta chain) was retrieved from a study of pediatric ulcerative colitis. Study observations and caveats: Clonal expansions reduced rectal repertoire diversity in acute severe colitis.

The CDR3 extends over 11 amino acids. In germline, CDR1 is ENHRY, CDR2 SYGVKD. With 10 bases removed from V and 4 bases from J, the gap between germline ends came to 11 bases. Samples were sequenced at Survey level, maximum 500,000 reads. The table came from immunoSEQ multiplex PCR; TCRdb's copy has only in-frame clones and leaves some out. The sample contains 4,500 to 6,000 clones, roughly nine tenths of which appear only once. To note about this clone: Its antigen is unidentified.

The sequenced sample was blood. The genes are TRBV10-3 and TRBJ2-7; D perhaps matches TRBD1 (6 bases). The source is a girl aged 5-17 years who was a control in a study of pediatric ulcerative colitis. Here the CDR3 DNA reads TGTGCCACCCAGGACAGTTACGAGCAGTACTTC. Protein product: CATQDSYEQYF.